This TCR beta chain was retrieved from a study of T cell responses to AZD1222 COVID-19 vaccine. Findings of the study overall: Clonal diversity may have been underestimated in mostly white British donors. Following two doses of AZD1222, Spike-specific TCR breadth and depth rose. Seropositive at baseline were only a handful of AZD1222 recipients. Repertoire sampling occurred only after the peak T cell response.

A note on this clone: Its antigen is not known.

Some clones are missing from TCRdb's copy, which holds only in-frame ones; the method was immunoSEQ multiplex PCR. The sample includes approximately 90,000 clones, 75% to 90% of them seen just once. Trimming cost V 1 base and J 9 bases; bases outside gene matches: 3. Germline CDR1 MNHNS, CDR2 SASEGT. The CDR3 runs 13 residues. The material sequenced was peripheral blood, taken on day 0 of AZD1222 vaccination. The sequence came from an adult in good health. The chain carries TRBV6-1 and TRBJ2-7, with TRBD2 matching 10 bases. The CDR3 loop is CASSEVPSGGQYF. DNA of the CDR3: TGTGCCAGCAGTGAAGTACCTAGCGGGGGGCAGTACTTC.